A single T cell receptor (beta chain) is shown here with its context. Only a few counts were recorded for this clone. No cognate antigen has been identified for it. Per-nucleotide qualities are absent, and no much larger clonotype sits a single base away. This entry belongs to a study of cytomegalovirus exposure and HLA in healthy donors (TCRdb year 2017). For the wider study: According to an earlier analysis of a few hundred of the donors, about 179 million T cells yielded over 90 million unique TCR beta sequences and 276 Gb of sequence data. A later analysis re-analyzed previously published TCR beta repertoires from 660 or so donors and added high-resolution HLA genotyping to study TCR occurrence patterns. The number of donors typed differed by locus, with roughly 620-630 for A, B, C, DRB1 and DQB1, about 500 for DQA1, approximately 570 for DPA1, and around 430 for DPB1. The study combined high-throughput TCR immunosequencing, statistical association of individual TCRs with disease status, and machine learning to predict cytomegalovirus infection status. All discovery cohort repertoires had been generated using a single sequencing platform. Because of strong linkage in the cohort, roughly five DR-DQ haplotypes were treated as single units for association and clustering. An earlier analysis of some 600 of the donors applied high-throughput TCR beta sequencing to assess whether each TCR beta V gene segment acted as functional or pseudogenic. Across 398 genotyped donors of the cohort, an average of about 200,000 unique TCR beta nucleotide sequences per donor were sequenced, and roughly 20% of those sequences were non-productive. Donor age, sex, ethnicity and CMV serostatus were compiled together with the repertoire data. HLA typing covered class I and class II loci at four-digit resolution. The later analysis used no new phenotypic data to find candidate immune exposures, relying instead on TCR beta sequences and their occurrence across donors. Roughly 300 gigabases of sequencing data and approximately 93 million unique TCR sequences were included in an early release covering about 700 HLA-typed donors. A later genetic analysis took genome-wide SNP genotypes for 398 of the 666 donors and used that subset as a discovery cohort. Of the 398 genotyped donors, about 80% fell in the genetic ancestry cluster associated with self-reported Caucasian donors. The aim of the study was to test whether cataloging public T cell receptors could identify signatures of past pathogen exposure. In addition to the first cohort of 666 subjects, a separate validation cohort of 100 to 150 different subjects was used. The study used immunosequencing to profile the T cell repertoires of under 700 subjects and linked those repertoires to cytomegalovirus serostatus. Results and caveats for the whole study, not just this receptor: In a later analysis, TCR association rates were found to vary across HLA loci, with the most associated TCRs seen for DRB1 alleles and the fewest for HLA-C alleles. Some IMGT-functional V segments, including TRBV6-2 and TRBV6-3, could not be told apart with the 87-base-pair reads, so those segments were excluded. Most TCR sequences were seen in very few donors, while some public TCRs were found in many individuals. A total of 164 TCR beta chains were listed by the study as associated with cytomegalovirus. The presence/absence analyses assumed that sequencing depth was roughly uniform across donors, and that assumption may not be true. It was suggested by the authors that the approach could potentially be generalized to other disease states and immunological phenotypes. According to a later genetic analysis, donors in an Asian-associated ancestry cluster had fewer N-insertions in productive TCRs than the roughly 670-donor mean. Correlated functional status among segregating V segments might be attributable to linkage disequilibrium, but an unknown experimental factor could not be ruled out. In a later analysis, about 16,000 TCR beta sequences were associated with specific HLA alleles at a false discovery rate of 0.05. A later analysis found that HLA-associated TCR beta chains were more clonally expanded and had lower generation probabilities than equally common non-associated chains. When HLA alleles, especially DR and DQ, strongly co-occurred, attributing TCR associations to individual alleles was difficult. A group of highly shared sequence variants was considered likely to be a technical artifact of the sequencing pipeline. Broadly in line with IMGT annotations, most TCR beta V segments showed up in productive rearrangements about 90% or about 30% of the time in an earlier analysis of a few hundred of the donors. Because counts were too low, 15 to 20 rarely observed V segments, including chromosome 9 orphons, were left out of the earlier analysis of 587 of the donors. The classifier was reported to diagnose cytomegalovirus status with high specificity and sensitivity in both the original cohort and the validation cohort. A further reported finding was that TCR beta sequences accurately predicted the HLA-A and HLA-B alleles for most subjects in the first cohort. V-gene and J-gene trimming of TCR beta chains was associated with a missense DCLRE1C variant in a later genetic analysis, and the association was replicated in an independent cohort. In vitro tests confirmed that three of the cytomegalovirus-associated TCR beta chains recognize cytomegalovirus antigens. CMV serostatus was the only immune exposure information available for the cohort. According to a later analysis, parvovirus B19, influenza, CMV and Epstein-Barr virus appeared linked to several top co-occurrence clusters. Only TCR beta chains were sequenced in this cohort, and the absence of alpha or paired-chain data limited detectable features. HLA typing was unavailable for some donors at each locus, so association tests used only the typed subset. According to a later analysis, most CMV-associated TCR beta chains appeared to be HLA-restricted, and the HLA associations seemed to be driven largely by CMV exposure.

The cohort comprised 550 to 700 healthy bone marrow donors. All cohort members were sampled while nominally healthy, although unrecorded immune exposures were likely present. The donor tested CMV seronegative, placing the donor among the 300 to 400 seronegative members of the cohort. A peripheral blood sample was collected from each donor, and TCR beta sequencing was performed on peripheral blood mononuclear cells. Genomic DNA extraction from the blood cell samples was performed with the Qiagen DNeasy Blood Extraction Kit. The library was generated by the immunoSEQ multiplex PCR assay. A mixture of 60 forward primers for TCR Vbeta segments and 13 reverse primers for TCR Jbeta segments was used in the multiplex PCR. Amplification of the CDR3 region of rearranged TCR beta genes was performed with a multiplex PCR assay on genomic DNA. Amplified TCR beta libraries were sequenced as 87-base-pair reads on the Illumina HiSeq System. The authors processed their data as follows. Across the 600 to 700 repertoires, a later analysis counted about 81 million unique TCR beta chains, 9.5 million to 13 million of which were shared by at least two donors. Raw reads were error-corrected and collapsed into unique sequences by a nearest-neighbor algorithm in which closely related sequences were merged to remove PCR and sequencing errors. To assign V, D and J gene segments, CDR3 sequences were aligned to IMGT reference sequences. Each retained sequence needed at least a six-nucleotide match to both a V gene segment and a J gene segment. Rearrangements were classified as productive when the CDR3 lacked stop codons and remained in frame with V and J, and all other rearrangements were classified as non-productive. CDR3 was defined by IMGT convention, running from the second conserved V-encoded cysteine to the conserved J-encoded phenylalanine. The earlier analysis of about 640 of the donors excluded any sequence lacking an unambiguous match to a single V gene segment. In an earlier analysis of 587 of the donors, V segments were called functional above 56.7% productive rearrangements and were called segregating when the between-donor standard deviation exceeded 5%. A statistical classification framework was built to diagnose cytomegalovirus status from the catalog of TCR beta chain sequences. V and J gene assignment, in a later analysis, came from comparing TCR nucleotide sequences with IMGT/GENE-DB human TR gene sequences. The TCRdist pipeline was used in a later analysis to assign CDR3 sequences and most-parsimonious VDJ recombination scenarios. In a later analysis, every TCR beta chain was defined by the combination of its CDR3 amino acid sequence and its V-gene family, and reads without a unique V-gene family were dropped. A later analysis removed nearly 600 highly shared, low-generation-probability nucleotide sequences to deal with suspected cross-contamination and a sequencing artifact. In a later analysis, a clonal expansion index for each public chain was calculated from normalized within-repertoire ranks of inferred template counts. A later analysis computed generation probabilities with a VDJ recombination model fitted to out-of-frame rearrangements, and checked the results against IGoR. In a later analysis, TCR-TCR, TCR-HLA and TCR-CMV co-occurrence was scored with hypergeometric tests, and a repertoire-size bias correction was applied to TCR pairs. False discovery rates were estimated in a later analysis by permuting HLA or CMV assignments 20 times. In a later analysis, co-occurring TCRs were grouped using DBSCAN, and TCRdist sequence similarity was added for clustering within HLA-allele-positive subsets. For co-occurrence clustering, repertoires with fewer than 30,000 or more than 120,000 public chains were excluded, along with four or five repertoires with anomalous nucleotide sharing. What TCRdb holds here is the immuneACCESS table cut down to in-frame rearrangements. Part of the clones is not present; checked against another copy, under half of the missing clones reflect an unresolved V gene, and the others are unexplained. V, J and clone size are taken as reported in that table, and D and trimming were inferred from the DNA itself. The sample data list 110,000 to 150,000 clones, and around 73% of these were observed just once. The ten largest clones add up to around 1.5% of the sample.

CDR1 and CDR2 (MNHEY, SMNVEV) derive from the germline V gene (reference sequence). V is pared back by 9 bases and J by 7 bases, with 18 bases lying between the germline termini. The CDR3 measures 14 amino acids from cysteine to phenylalanine. Kept here is only the CDR3 DNA, which spans 42 bases and is read in frame from base 1. Source material: PBMCs. This TCR derives from a female donor in good health and CMV-seronegative. Rearrangement joined TRBV27 to TRBJ1-4; matching of 5 bases hints at TRBD1 as the D gene. CDR3 sequence: CASWGGASGEKLFF. In nucleotide form, the sequence is TGTGCCAGTTGGGGAGGGGCTTCGGGTGAAAAACTGTTTTTT.